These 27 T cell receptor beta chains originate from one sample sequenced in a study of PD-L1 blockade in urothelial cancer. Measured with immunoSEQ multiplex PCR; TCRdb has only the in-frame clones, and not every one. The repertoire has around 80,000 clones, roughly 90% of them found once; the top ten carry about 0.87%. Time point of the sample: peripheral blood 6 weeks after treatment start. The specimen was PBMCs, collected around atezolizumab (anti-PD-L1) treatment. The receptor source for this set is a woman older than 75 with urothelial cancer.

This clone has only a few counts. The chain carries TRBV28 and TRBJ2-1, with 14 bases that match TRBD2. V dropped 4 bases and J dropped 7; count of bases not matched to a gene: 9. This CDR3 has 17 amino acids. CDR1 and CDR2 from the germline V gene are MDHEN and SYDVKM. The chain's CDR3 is CASSSTSGRARDNEQFF. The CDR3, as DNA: TGTGCCAGCAGTTCGACTAGCGGGAGGGCAAGGGATAATGAGCAGTTCTTC.

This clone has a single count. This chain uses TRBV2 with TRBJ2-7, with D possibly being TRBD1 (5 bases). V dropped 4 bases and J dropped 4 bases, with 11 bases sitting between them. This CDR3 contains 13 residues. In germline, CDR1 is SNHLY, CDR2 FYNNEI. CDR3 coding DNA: TGTGCCAGCAGTGGGGGCCCCCCTTACGAGCAGTACTTC. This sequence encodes CASSGGPPYEQYF.

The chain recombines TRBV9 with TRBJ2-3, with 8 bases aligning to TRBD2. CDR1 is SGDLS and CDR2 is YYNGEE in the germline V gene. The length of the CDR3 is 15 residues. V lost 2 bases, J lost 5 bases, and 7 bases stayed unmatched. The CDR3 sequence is CASSVGSGTVDTQYF. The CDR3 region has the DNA TGTGCCAGCAGCGTTGGTAGCGGGACGGTAGATACGCAGTATTTT.

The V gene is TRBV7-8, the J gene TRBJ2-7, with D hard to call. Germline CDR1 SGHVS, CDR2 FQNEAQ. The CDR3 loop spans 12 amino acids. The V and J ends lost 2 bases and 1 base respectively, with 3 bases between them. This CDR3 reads CASSLSSYEQYF. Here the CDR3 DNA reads TGTGCCAGCAGCTTATCGTCCTACGAGCAGTACTTC.

The CDR3, as DNA: TGTGCCAGCAGCGTGGGACAGGGGAAGACGAACACTGAAGCTTTCTTT. Translated: CASSVGQGKTNTEAFF. The chain links TRBV9 to TRBJ1-1; 10 bases are a match to TRBD1. The V gene's germline CDR1 is SGDLS and CDR2 YYNGEE. This CDR3 spans 16 amino acids. Trimming took 2 bases from V and 1 from J; bases not matched to a gene: 5.

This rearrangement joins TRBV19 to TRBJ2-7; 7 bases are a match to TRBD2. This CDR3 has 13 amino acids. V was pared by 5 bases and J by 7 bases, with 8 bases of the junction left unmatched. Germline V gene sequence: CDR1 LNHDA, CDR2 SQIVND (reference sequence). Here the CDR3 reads CASSLTGGREQYF. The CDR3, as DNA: TGTGCCAGTAGTTTGACGGGGGGACGGGAGCAGTACTTC. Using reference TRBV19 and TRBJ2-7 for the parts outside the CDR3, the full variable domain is DGGITQSPKYLFRKEGQNVTLSCEQNLNHDAMYWYRQDPGQGLRLIYYSQIVNDFQKGDIAEGYSVSREKKESFPLTVTSAQKNPTAFYLCASSLTGGREQYFGPGTRLTVT.

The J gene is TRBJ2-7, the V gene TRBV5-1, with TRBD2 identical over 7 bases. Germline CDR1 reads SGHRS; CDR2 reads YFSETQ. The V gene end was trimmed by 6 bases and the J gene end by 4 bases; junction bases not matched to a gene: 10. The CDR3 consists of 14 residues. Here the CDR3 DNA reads TGCGCCAGCAATGTGGCGGGAGACCCATACGAGCAGTACTTC. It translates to CASNVAGDPYEQYF. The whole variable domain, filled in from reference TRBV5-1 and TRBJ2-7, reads KAGVTQTPRYLIKTRGQQVTLSCSPISGHRSVSWYQQTPGQGLQFLFEYFSETQRNKGNFPGRFSGRQFSNSRSEMNVSTLELGDSALYLCASNVAGDPYEQYFGPGTRLTVT.

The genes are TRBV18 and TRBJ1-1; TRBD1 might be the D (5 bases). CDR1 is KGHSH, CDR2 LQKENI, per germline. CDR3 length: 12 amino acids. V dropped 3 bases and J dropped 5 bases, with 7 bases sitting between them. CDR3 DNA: TGTGCCAGCTCACCCAGGGTTACTGAAGCTTTCTTT. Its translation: CASSPRVTEAFF. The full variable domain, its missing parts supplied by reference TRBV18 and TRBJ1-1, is NAGVMQNPRHLVRRRGQEARLRCSPMKGHSHVYWYRQLPEEGLKFMVYLQKENIIDESGMPKERFSAEFPKEGPSILRIQQVVRGDSAAYFCASSPRVTEAFFGQGTRLTVV.

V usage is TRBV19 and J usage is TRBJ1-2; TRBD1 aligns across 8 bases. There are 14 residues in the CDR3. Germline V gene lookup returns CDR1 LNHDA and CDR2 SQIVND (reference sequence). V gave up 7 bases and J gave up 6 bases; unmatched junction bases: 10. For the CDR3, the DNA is TGTGCCAGTACCATGGACAGGGCTGAGGATGGCTACACCTTC. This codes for CASTMDRAEDGYTF.

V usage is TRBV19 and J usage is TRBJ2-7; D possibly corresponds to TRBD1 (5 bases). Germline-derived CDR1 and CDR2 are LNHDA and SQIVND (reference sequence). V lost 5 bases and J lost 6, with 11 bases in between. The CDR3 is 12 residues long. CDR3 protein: CASSVDRAEQYF. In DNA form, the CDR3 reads TGTGCCAGTAGTGTCGACAGAGCCGAGCAGTACTTC.

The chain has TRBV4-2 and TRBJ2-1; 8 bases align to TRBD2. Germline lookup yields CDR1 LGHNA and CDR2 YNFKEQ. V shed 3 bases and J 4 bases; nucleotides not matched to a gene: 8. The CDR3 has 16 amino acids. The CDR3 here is CASSQVTSGSYNEQFF. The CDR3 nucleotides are TGTGCCAGCAGCCAGGTTACTAGCGGATCTTACAATGAGCAGTTCTTC.

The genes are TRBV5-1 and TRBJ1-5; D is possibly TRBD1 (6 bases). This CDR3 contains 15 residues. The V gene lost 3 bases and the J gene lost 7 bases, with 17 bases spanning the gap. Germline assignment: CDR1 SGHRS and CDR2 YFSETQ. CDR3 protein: CASSSYPGEGQPQHF. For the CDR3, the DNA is TGCGCCAGCAGCTCGTACCCAGGGGAGGGCCAGCCCCAGCATTTT.

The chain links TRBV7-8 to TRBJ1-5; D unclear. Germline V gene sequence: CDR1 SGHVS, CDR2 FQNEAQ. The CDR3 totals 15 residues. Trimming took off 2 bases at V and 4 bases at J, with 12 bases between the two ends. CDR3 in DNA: TGTGCCAGCAGCTTATCCCGGGGAGGGAATCAGCCCCAGCATTTT. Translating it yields CASSLSRGGNQPQHF.

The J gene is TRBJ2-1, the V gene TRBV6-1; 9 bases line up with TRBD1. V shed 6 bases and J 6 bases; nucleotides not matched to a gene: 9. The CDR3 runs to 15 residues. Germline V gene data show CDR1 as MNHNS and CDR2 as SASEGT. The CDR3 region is CASRAPGQGVNEQFF. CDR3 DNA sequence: TGTGCCAGCAGGGCACCGGGACAGGGTGTCAATGAGCAGTTCTTC.

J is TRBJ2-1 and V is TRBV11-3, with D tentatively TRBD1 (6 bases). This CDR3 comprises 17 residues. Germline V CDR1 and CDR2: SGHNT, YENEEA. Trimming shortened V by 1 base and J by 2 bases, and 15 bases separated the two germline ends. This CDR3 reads CASSLAPGERPYNEQFF. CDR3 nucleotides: TGTGCCAGCAGCTTAGCCCCAGGGGAAAGGCCCTACAATGAGCAGTTCTTC.

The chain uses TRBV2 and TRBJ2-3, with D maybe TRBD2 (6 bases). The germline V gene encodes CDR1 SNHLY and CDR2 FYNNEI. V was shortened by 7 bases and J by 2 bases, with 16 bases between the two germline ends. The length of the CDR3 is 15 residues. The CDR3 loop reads CASIRDFRPTDTQYF. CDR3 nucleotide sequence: TGTGCCAGCATTCGGGACTTCCGACCCACAGATACGCAGTATTTT.

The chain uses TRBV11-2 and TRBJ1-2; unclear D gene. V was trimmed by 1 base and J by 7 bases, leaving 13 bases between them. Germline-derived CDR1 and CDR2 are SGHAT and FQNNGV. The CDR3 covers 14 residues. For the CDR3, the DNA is TGTGCCAGCAGCTTAGGGTCCCCGCAGCGTGGCTACACCTTC. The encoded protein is CASSLGSPQRGYTF.

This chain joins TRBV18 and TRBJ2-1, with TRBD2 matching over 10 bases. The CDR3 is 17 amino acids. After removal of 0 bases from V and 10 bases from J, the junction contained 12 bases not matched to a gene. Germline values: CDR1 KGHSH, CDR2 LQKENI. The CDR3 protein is CASSPPDGLAGAVEQFF. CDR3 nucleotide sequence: TGTGCCAGCTCACCACCTGATGGGCTAGCGGGAGCCGTGGAGCAGTTCTTC.

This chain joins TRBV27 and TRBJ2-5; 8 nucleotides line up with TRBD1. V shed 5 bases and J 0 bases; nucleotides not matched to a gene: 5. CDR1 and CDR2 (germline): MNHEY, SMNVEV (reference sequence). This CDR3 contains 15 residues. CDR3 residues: CASSRTGIHQETQYF. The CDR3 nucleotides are TGTGCCAGCAGTCGGACAGGGATCCACCAAGAGACCCAGTACTTC.

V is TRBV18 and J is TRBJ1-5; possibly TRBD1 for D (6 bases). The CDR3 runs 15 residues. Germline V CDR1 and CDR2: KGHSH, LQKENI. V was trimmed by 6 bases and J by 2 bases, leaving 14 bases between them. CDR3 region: CASSNRSGGNQPQHF. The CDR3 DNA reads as TGTGCCAGCTCCAACCGGTCAGGGGGCAATCAGCCCCAGCATTTT.

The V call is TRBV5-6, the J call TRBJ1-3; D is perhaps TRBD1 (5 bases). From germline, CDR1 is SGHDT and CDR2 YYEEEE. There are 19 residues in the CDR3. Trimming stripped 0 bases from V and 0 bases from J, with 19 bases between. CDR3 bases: TGTGCCAGCAGCTTGGATTATAGGTCAGGGAAAAGCTCTGGAAACACCATATATTTT. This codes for CASSLDYRSGKSSGNTIYF.

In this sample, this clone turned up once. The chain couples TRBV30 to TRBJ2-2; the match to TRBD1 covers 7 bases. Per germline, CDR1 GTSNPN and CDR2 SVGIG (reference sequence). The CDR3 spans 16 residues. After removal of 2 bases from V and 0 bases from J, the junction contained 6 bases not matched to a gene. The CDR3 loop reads CAWSSWDSPNTGELFF. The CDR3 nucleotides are TGTGCCTGGAGTAGCTGGGACAGCCCGAACACCGGGGAGCTGTTTTTT.

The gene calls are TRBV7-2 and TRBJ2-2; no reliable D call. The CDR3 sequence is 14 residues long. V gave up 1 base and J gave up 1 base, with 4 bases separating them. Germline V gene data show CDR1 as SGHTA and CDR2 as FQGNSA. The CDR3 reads CASSLGLNTGELFF. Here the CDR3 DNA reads TGTGCCAGCAGCTTAGGGCTGAACACCGGGGAGCTGTTTTTT. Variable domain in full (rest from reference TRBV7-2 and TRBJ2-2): GAGVSQSPSNKVTEKGKDVELRCDPISGHTALYWYRQSLGQGLEFLIYFQGNSAPDKSGLPSDRFSAERTGGSVSTLTIQRTQQEDSAVYLCASSLGLNTGELFFGEGSRLTVL.

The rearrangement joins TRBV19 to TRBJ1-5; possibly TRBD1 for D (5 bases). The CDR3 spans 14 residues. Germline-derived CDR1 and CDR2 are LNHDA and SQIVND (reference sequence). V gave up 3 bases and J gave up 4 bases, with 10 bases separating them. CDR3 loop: CASSILGGNQPQHF. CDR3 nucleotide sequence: TGTGCCAGTAGTATTCTGGGGGGAAATCAGCCCCAGCATTTT.

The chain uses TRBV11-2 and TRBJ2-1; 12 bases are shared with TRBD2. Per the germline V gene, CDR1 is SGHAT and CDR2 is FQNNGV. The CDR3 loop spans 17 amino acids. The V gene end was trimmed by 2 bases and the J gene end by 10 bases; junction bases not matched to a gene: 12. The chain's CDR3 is CASSLRSSGRAQREQFF. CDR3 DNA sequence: TGTGCCAGCAGCTTACGGTCTAGCGGGAGGGCCCAGCGGGAGCAGTTCTTC.

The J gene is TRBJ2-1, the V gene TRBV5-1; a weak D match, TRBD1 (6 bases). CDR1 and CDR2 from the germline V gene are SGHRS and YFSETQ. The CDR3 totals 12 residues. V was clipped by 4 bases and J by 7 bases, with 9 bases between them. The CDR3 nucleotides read TGCGCCAGCAGCCCACAGGGAAATGAGCAGTTCTTC. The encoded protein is CASSPQGNEQFF. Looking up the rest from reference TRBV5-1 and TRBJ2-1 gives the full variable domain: KAGVTQTPRYLIKTRGQQVTLSCSPISGHRSVSWYQQTPGQGLQFLFEYFSETQRNKGNFPGRFSGRQFSNSRSEMNVSTLELGDSALYLCASSPQGNEQFFGPGTRLTVL.

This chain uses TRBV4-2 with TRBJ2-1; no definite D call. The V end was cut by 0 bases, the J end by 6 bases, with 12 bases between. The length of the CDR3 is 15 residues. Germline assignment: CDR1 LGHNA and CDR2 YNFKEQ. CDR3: CASSQDWPRSNEQFF. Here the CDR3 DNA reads TGTGCCAGCAGCCAAGATTGGCCTAGATCCAATGAGCAGTTCTTC.